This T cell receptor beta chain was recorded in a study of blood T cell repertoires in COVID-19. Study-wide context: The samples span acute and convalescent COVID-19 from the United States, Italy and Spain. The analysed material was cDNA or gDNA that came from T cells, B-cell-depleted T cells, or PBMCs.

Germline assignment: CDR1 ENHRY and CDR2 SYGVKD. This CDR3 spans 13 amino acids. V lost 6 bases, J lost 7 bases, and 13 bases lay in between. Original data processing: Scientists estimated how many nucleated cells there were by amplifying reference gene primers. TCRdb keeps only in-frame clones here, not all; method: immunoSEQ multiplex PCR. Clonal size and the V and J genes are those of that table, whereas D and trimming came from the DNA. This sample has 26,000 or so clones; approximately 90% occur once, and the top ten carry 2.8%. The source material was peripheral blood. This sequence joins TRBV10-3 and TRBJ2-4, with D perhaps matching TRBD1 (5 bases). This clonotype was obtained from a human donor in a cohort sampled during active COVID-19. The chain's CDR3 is CAISKKTENIQYF. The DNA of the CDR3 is TGTGCCATCAGCAAAAAGACAGAGAACATTCAGTACTTC.